These 27 T cell receptor beta chains were all obtained from the same sample, sequenced in a study of T cells in Graves' hyperthyroidism and ophthalmopathy. There were TCR beta CDR3 regions amplified from RNA transcripts. First-round RT-PCR targeting the TCR CDR3 was performed with the HTBI primer set. Via MiXCR, TCRdb re-called the multiplex PCR reads, giving one row per CDR3 protein. The top ten clones hold roughly 19% of a sample with roughly 500,000 distinct CDR3 sequences, 46% of them seen once. Sequencing was performed on peripheral blood or thyroid tissue (not recorded which). The receptor set was obtained from an adult woman with Graves' disease, either hyperthyroidism or ophthalmopathy (not recorded which).

This clonotype showed up just a few times. The chain is built from TRBV6-6 and TRBJ1-1, with D maybe TRBD1 (5 bases). Trimming shortened V by 6 bases and J by 0 bases, and 26 bases separated the two germline ends. Germline V lookup: CDR1 MNHNY, CDR2 SVGAGI (reference sequence). CDR3 length: 19 amino acids. This chain's CDR3 is CASRPTTAITYFVNTEAFF. The CDR3 region has the DNA TGTGCCAGCAGACCCACGACAGCTATTACCTACTTTGTGAACACTGAAGCTTTCTTT.

The chain couples TRBV7-6 to TRBJ1-5; tentatively, D is TRBD1 (6 bases). V was clipped by 1 base and J by 4 bases, with 11 bases between them. This CDR3 comprises 15 residues. The germline V gene encodes CDR1 SGHVS and CDR2 FNYEAQ. CDR3 in amino acids: CASSLGQDKNQPQHF. CDR3 nucleotides: TGTGCCAGCAGCTTAGGACAGGACAAGAATCAGCCCCAGCATTTT. Full variable domain (rest looked up from reference TRBV7-6 and TRBJ1-5): GAGVSQSPRYKVTKRGQDVALRCDPISGHVSLYWYRQALGQGPEFLTYFNYEAQQDKSGLPNDRFSAERPEGSISTLTIQRTEQRDSAMYRCASSLGQDKNQPQHFGDGTRLSIL.

This clonotype showed up many times. V gene TRBV12-3 or TRBV12-4 combines with J gene TRBJ2-2; the D gene is possibly TRBD2 (7 bases). V lost 7 bases, J lost 7 bases, and 16 bases lay in between. The CDR3 has 14 residues. The CDR3 protein is CASTLRGHSGELFF. The DNA of the CDR3 is TGTGCCAGCACCCTGCGGGGGCATAGCGGGGAGCTGTTTTTT.

This clonotype was recorded at least ten times. CDR3 in DNA: TGCGCCAGCAGCCACCAAACAGGGGGCCGGCAGCCCCAGCATTTT. It translates to CASSHQTGGRQPQHF. This rearrangement joins TRBV4-1 to TRBJ1-5, with 9 bases identical to TRBD1. The V and J ends lost 3 bases and 7 bases, in that order; junction bases with no gene match: 7. Germline V gives CDR1 MGHRA, CDR2 YSYEKL. CDR3 length: 15 residues.

This clonotype occurred many times. This rearrangement joins TRBV2 to TRBJ1-6, with unresolved D. Germline CDR1 SNHLY, CDR2 FYNNEI. V lost 0 bases and J 0 bases, leaving 9 bases between the germline ends. The CDR3 totals 17 residues. Here the CDR3 DNA reads TGTGCCAGCAGTGAAGCGGGGAAGAGCTCCTATAATTCACCCCTCCACTTT. It is translated as CASSEAGKSSYNSPLHF.

The chain employs TRBV7-9 and TRBJ1-1; D ambiguous. The germline gives CDR1 SEHNR, CDR2 FQNEAQ (reference sequence). This CDR3 is built from 15 residues. Trimming shortened V by 5 bases and J by 1 base, and 14 bases separated the two germline ends. This CDR3 reads CASSQGPVRNTEAFF. The CDR3 DNA reads as TGTGCCAGCAGCCAAGGACCGGTAAGGAACACTGAAGCTTTCTTT.

The chain has TRBV6-1 and TRBJ2-6; D is possibly TRBD2 (6 bases). Germline-derived CDR1 and CDR2 are MNHNS and SASEGT. Trimming left V 6 bases short and J 4 bases short, with 19 bases between. This CDR3 has 17 residues. The CDR3 nucleotides read TGTGCCAGCAGAGAACCCGGGAGTGTTGAGGGGGCCAACGTCCTGACTTTC. The encoded protein is CASREPGSVEGANVLTF.

This clonotype came up many times. This rearrangement joins TRBV12-3 or TRBV12-4 to TRBJ1-2; D is ambiguous. CDR3 size: 12 residues. The V gene lost 3 bases and the J gene lost 10 bases, with 12 bases spanning the gap. In nucleotides, the CDR3 is TGTGCCAGCAGTTTCGTCTTGGCCTACTACACCTTC. Amino acids: CASSFVLAYYTF.

This sequence joins TRBV7-2 and TRBJ2-7, with D perhaps being TRBD1 or TRBD2 (5 bases each). The DNA end is a closer match to TRBJ2-5, so the J assignment may be wrong. The CDR3 totals 15 residues. From germline, CDR1 is SGHTA and CDR2 FQGNSA. CDR3 protein: CASSLSQGLRGTQYF. CDR3 DNA: TGTGCCAGCAGCTTATCGCAGGGTTTACGGGGGACCCAGTACTTC.

V gene TRBV7-2 combines with J gene TRBJ2-7; weak D call: TRBD2 (5 bases). The DNA end favors TRBJ2-5, so the J call may be wrong. This CDR3 is 15 amino acids long. Germline CDR1 is SGHTA and CDR2 is FQGNSA. In DNA, the CDR3 is TGTGCCAGCAGCTTAGTGTGGAAGGCCGAGGGGACCCAGTACTTC. Translated, it gives CASSLVWKAEGTQYF.

This clonotype has a single count. The rearrangement uses TRBV5-1 and TRBJ2-5; 8 bases are a match to TRBD2. CDR3 size: 14 residues. V lost 1 base to trimming and J lost 3 bases; unmatched junction nucleotides: 2. Germline values: CDR1 SGHRS, CDR2 YFSETQ. CDR3 loop: CASSLHSGEETQYF. In DNA, the CDR3 is TGCGCCAGCAGCTTGCATAGCGGGGAAGAGACCCAGTACTTC.

In its sample, this clonotype was seen many times. The genes are TRBV7-9 and TRBJ2-7, with a weak D call TRBD2 (6 bases). The germline V gene has CDR1 SEHNR and CDR2 FQNEAQ (reference sequence). V lost 3 bases to trimming and J lost 6 bases, with 15 bases between them. The CDR3 consists of 14 residues. CDR3 in DNA: TGTGCCAGCAGCTTTCCCGCCTCGGAGGGCGAGCAGTACTTC. Translation: CASSFPASEGEQYF.

The V gene is TRBV2, the J gene TRBJ1-3, with TRBD1 matching over 7 bases. J gave up 5 bases and V 5 bases, and 6 bases lay outside the gene matches. The CDR3 contains 14 residues. The germline V gene encodes CDR1 SNHLY and CDR2 FYNNEI. The DNA for the CDR3 is TGTGCCAGCAGTATTGACAGGGATCGAAACACCATATATTTT. Its translation: CASSIDRDRNTIYF.

This chain uses TRBV7-9 with TRBJ1-4; possible D gene TRBD1, 6 bases. Trimming removed 5 bases at V and 8 bases at J, with 15 bases between. The CDR3 length is 14 residues. CDR1 and CDR2 (germline): SEHNR, FQNEAQ (reference sequence). The CDR3 sequence: CASSPEGEGEKLFF. For the CDR3, the DNA is TGTGCCAGCAGCCCGGAGGGGGAGGGAGAAAAACTGTTTTTT.

The rearrangement links TRBV7-2 to TRBJ1-4; D unresolved. This CDR3 is 16 amino acids long. Germline assignment: CDR1 SGHTA and CDR2 FQGNSA. Trimming took 5 bases from V and 4 from J, leaving 17 bases between them. The CDR3 here is CASSRLREGYNEKLFF. The CDR3 DNA reads as TGTGCCAGCAGCCGTCTTAGGGAGGGTTATAATGAAAAACTGTTTTTT.

The rearrangement uses TRBV10-3 and TRBJ1-3; D unclear. V was shortened by 1 base and J by 2 bases, with 6 bases between the two germline ends. Germline CDR1 ENHRY, CDR2 SYGVKD. The CDR3 is 14 amino acids. The CDR3: CAISELGAGNTIYF. CDR3 nucleotide sequence: TGTGCCATCAGTGAGTTAGGAGCTGGAAACACCATATATTTT.

The CDR3: CATSPGQTYQPQHF. CDR3 nucleotide sequence: TGTGCCACCAGCCCGGGACAGACTTATCAGCCCCAGCATTTT. The gene calls are TRBV15 and TRBJ1-5, with 7 nucleotides matching TRBD1. Trimming cost V 5 bases and J 5 bases; bases outside gene matches: 6. Per the germline V gene, CDR1 is LNHNV and CDR2 is YYDKDF (reference sequence). The CDR3 loop spans 14 amino acids.

This clonotype appeared many times. The rearrangement joins TRBV19 to TRBJ2-6, with D perhaps matching TRBD2 (7 bases). Per germline, CDR1 LNHDA and CDR2 SQIVND (reference sequence). CDR3 length: 15 amino acids. V gave up 7 bases and J gave up 0 bases, with 10 bases separating them. The CDR3 sequence: CASKGDYSGANVLTF. CDR3 nucleotide sequence: TGTGCCAGTAAGGGGGACTACTCTGGGGCCAACGTCCTGACTTTC.

This clonotype came up a few times. This sequence joins TRBV29-1 and TRBJ1-2, with 8 bases lining up with TRBD1. V dropped 6 bases and J dropped 8; count of bases not matched to a gene: 14. CDR3 length: 14 residues. Germline V CDR1 and CDR2: SQVTM, ANQGSEA. The CDR3 loop reads CSVETGQGLQGYTF. DNA of the CDR3: TGCAGCGTGGAAACTGGACAGGGACTACAGGGCTACACCTTC. Full variable domain (rest looked up from reference TRBV29-1 and TRBJ1-2): SAVISQKPSRDICQRGTSLTIQCQVDSQVTMMFWYRQQPGQSLTLIATANQGSEATYESGFVIDKFPISRPNLTFSTLTVSNMSPEDSSIYLCSVETGQGLQGYTFGSGTRLTVV.

In its sample, this clonotype was seen many times. V is TRBV2 and J is TRBJ2-5; 9 bases agree with TRBD1. V trimming: 7 bases; J trimming: 5 bases; junction bases outside the gene matches: 8. The CDR3 extends over 14 amino acids. Germline values: CDR1 SNHLY, CDR2 FYNNEI. This CDR3 reads CASNQQGAGETQYF. In DNA, the CDR3 is TGTGCCAGCAACCAACAGGGGGCAGGGGAGACCCAGTACTTC.

This clonotype was seen a few times. V is TRBV20-1 and J is TRBJ2-7; TRBD1 is a possible D gene (5 bases). Deletions cut 5 bases from V and 0 bases from J, with 8 bases between. CDR1 is DFQATT, CDR2 SNEGSKA, per germline (reference sequence). The CDR3 loop spans 12 amino acids. CDR3 region: CSAPDSSYEQYF. DNA of the CDR3: TGCAGTGCTCCCGACAGCTCCTACGAGCAGTACTTC.

This clonotype was counted many times. The chain is built from TRBV6-6 and TRBJ1-4; D unresolved. Germline CDR1 and CDR2: MNHNY and SVGAGI (reference sequence). V dropped 6 bases and J dropped 6 bases, with 14 bases sitting between them. CDR3 length: 14 amino acids. The CDR3 is CASSPGSRDEKLFF. In DNA, the CDR3 is TGTGCCAGCAGCCCCGGATCACGGGATGAAAAACTGTTTTTT.

The CDR3 DNA sequence: TGTGCTCTGAAGGGGAGCTCCTATAATTCACCCCTCCACTTT. It encodes CALKGSSYNSPLHF. The chain couples TRBV28 to TRBJ1-6; D perhaps matches TRBD1 (5 bases). This CDR3 is built from 14 residues. Germline CDR1 and CDR2: MDHEN and SYDVKM.

The table lists this clonotype with a few counts. The V call is TRBV30, the J call TRBJ1-4; D is possibly TRBD1 (5 bases). This CDR3 is built from 13 residues. Between the trimmed V and J ends, which lost 7 bases and 7 bases, there was a span of 16 bases. Germline loops: CDR1 GTSNPN, CDR2 SVGIG (reference sequence). The CDR3 spells CAFDRATIEKLFF. As DNA, the CDR3 is TGTGCCTTCGACAGAGCTACGATTGAAAAACTGTTTTTT.

V and J are TRBV2 and TRBJ1-3; 8 positions match TRBD1. The V segment lost 8 bases and the J segment 1 base; nucleotides outside the gene matches: 7. The CDR3 contains 15 residues. The germline gives CDR1 SNHLY, CDR2 FYNNEI. The CDR3 DNA sequence: TGTGCCAGCGGCAGCGGACAGGGATCTGGAAACACCATATATTTT. It codes for CASGSGQGSGNTIYF.

The V gene is TRBV7-3, the J gene TRBJ1-1; D remains unclear. The CDR3 is 14 amino acids. Looked up from germline, CDR1 is SGHTA and CDR2 is FQGTGA. V lost 0 bases to trimming and J lost 6 bases, with 11 bases between them. The CDR3 nucleotides are TGTGCCAGCAGCTTAACGGCGGGATCTTCTGAAGCTTTCTTT. Its translation: CASSLTAGSSEAFF.

The rearrangement joins TRBV10-3 to TRBJ2-5; D perhaps matches TRBD2 (5 bases). There are 15 residues in the CDR3. CDR1 is ENHRY, CDR2 SYGVKD, per germline. V dropped 0 bases and J dropped 5 bases, with 13 bases sitting between them. The CDR3 DNA follows: TGTGCCATCAGTGAGTCGATAGGACGAGGGGAGACCCAGTACTTC. It is translated as CAISESIGRGETQYF.